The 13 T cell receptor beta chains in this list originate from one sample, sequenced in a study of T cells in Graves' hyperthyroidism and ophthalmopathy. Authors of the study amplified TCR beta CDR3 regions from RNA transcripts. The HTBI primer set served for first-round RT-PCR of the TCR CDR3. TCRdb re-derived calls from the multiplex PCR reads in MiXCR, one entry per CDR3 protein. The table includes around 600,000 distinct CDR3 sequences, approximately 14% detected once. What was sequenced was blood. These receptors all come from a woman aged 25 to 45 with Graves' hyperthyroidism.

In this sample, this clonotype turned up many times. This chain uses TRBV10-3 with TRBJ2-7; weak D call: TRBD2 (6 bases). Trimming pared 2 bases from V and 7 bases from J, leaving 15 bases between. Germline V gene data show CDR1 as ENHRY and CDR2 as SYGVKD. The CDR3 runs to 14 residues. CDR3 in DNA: TGTGCCATCAGTGAGGGACGGGCAAGCGGGGAGCAGTACTTC. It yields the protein CAISEGRASGEQYF.

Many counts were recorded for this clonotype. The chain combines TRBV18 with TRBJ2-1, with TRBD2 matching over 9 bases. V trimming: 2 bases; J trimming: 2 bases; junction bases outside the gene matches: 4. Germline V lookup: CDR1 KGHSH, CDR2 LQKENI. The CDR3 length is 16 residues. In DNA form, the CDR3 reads TGTGCCAGCTCACCAAGAGTAGCGGGAGCCTACAATGAGCAGTTCTTC. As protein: CASSPRVAGAYNEQFF.

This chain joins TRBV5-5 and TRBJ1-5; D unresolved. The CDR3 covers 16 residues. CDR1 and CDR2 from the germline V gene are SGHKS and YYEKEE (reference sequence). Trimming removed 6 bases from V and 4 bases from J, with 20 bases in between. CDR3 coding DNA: TGTGCCAGCACGGGCCTCCCCTATTCCCATAATCAGCCCCAGCATTTT. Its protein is CASTGLPYSHNQPQHF. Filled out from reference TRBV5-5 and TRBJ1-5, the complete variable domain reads DAGVTQSPTHLIKTRGQQVTLRCSPISGHKSVSWYQQVLGQGPQFIFQYYEKEERGRGNFPDRFSARQFPNYSSELNVNALLLGDSALYLCASTGLPYSHNQPQHFGDGTRLSIL.

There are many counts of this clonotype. CDR3 nucleotides: TGTGCCAGCGCCTCTACCTGGCCCTACGAGCAGTACTTC. Its translation is CASASTWPYEQYF. The chain is built from TRBV27 and TRBJ2-7; D remains ambiguous. The germline CDR1 and CDR2 sequences are MNHEY and SMNVEV (reference sequence). CDR3 size: 13 residues. V lost 8 bases and J lost 2, with 13 bases in between.

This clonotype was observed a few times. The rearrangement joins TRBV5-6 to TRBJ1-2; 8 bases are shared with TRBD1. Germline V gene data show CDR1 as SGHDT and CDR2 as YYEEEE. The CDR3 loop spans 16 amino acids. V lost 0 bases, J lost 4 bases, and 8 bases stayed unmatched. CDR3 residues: CASSLGPGGEIYGYTF. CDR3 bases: TGTGCCAGCAGCTTGGGTCCAGGGGGCGAAATCTATGGCTACACCTTC.

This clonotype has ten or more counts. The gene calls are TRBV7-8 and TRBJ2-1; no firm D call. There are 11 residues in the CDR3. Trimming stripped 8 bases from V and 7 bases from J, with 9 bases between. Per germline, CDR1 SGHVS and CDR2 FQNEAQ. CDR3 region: CASGRENEQFF. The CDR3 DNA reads TGTGCCAGCGGAAGAGAAAATGAGCAGTTCTTC.

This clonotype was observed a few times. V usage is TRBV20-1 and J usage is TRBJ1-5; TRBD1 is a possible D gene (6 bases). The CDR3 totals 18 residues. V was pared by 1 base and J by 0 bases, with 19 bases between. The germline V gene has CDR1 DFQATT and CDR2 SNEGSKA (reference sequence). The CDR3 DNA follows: TGCAGTGCTAGAGCAAATTCCGGGACACCGGATAGCAATCAGCCCCAGCATTTT. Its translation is CSARANSGTPDSNQPQHF.

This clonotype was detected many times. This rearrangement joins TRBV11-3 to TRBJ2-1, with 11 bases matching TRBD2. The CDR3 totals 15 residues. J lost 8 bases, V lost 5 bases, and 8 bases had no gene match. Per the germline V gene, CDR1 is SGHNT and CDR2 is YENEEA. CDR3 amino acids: CASSQGLAEFDEQFF. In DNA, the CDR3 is TGTGCCAGCAGCCAGGGACTAGCGGAGTTTGATGAGCAGTTCTTC.

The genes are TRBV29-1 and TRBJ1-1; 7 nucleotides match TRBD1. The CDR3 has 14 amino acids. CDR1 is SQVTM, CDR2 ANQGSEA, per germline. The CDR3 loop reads CNARDSLMNTEAFF. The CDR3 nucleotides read TGCAACGCCCGGGACAGCCTCATGAACACTGAAGCTTTCTTT.

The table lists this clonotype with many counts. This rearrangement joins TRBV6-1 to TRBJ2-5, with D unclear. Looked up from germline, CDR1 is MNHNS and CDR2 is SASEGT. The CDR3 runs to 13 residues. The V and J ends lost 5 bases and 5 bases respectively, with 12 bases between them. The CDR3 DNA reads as TGTGCCAGCAGTTATCGGAGTTACGAGACCCAGTACTTC. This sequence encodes CASSYRSYETQYF.

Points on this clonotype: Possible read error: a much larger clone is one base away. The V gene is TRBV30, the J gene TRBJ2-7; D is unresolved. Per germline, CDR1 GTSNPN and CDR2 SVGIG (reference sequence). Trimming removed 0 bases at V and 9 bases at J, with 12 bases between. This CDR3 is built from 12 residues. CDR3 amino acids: CAWSVSATGQYF. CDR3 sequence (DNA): TGTGCCTGGAGTGTAAGCGCAACTGGGCAGTACTTC.

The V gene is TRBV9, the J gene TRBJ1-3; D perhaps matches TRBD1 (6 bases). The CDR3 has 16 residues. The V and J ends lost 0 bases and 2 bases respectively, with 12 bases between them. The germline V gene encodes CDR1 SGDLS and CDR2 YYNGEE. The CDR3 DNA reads TGTGCCAGCAGCGTAGCCCTTGCAGGGGCTGGAAACACCATATATTTT. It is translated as CASSVALAGAGNTIYF.

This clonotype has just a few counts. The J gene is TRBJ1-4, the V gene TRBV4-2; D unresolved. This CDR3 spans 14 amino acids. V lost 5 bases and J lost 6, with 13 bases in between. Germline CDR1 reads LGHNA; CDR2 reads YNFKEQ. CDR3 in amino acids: CASSFETAYEKLFF. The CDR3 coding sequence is TGTGCCAGCAGCTTCGAGACGGCCTATGAAAAACTGTTTTTT.